These 27 T cell receptor beta chains originate from one sample sequenced in a study of cytomegalovirus exposure and HLA in healthy donors. Assay: immunoSEQ multiplex PCR; the TCRdb copy retains only in-frame clones and omits some. The top ten hold 1.6% of the sample, which has about 78,000 clones, around 96% seen once. Sequencing was performed on PBMCs. The source of these receptors is a man younger than 35 in good health and CMV-seropositive.

The V gene is TRBV28, the J gene TRBJ1-5; D remains ambiguous. This CDR3 spans 12 amino acids. CDR1 MDHEN and CDR2 SYDVKM come from the germline V gene. V was trimmed by 3 bases and J by 4 bases, leaving 4 bases between them. This CDR3 is CASSFQNQPQHF. CDR3 sequence (DNA): TGTGCCAGCAGTTTCCAGAATCAGCCCCAGCATTTT.

The chain uses TRBV6-1 and TRBJ2-5; no firm D call. V was trimmed by 11 bases and J by 1 base, leaving 14 bases between them. The CDR3 has 13 amino acids. The germline gives CDR1 MNHNS, CDR2 SASEGT. This chain's CDR3 is CAASIEAQETQYF. CDR3 coding DNA: TGTGCCGCTTCGATAGAAGCCCAAGAGACCCAGTACTTC.

This clone was detected only once. V and J are TRBV15 and TRBJ2-7; 8 bases are a match to TRBD1. The V and J ends lost 0 bases and 6 bases, in that order; junction bases with no gene match: 10. The V gene's germline CDR1 is LNHNV and CDR2 YYDKDF (reference sequence). The CDR3 extends over 16 amino acids. The CDR3 bases are TGTGCCACCAGCAGAGACAGCCAGGGGGCAAGTGGCGAGCAGTACTTC. Amino acids: CATSRDSQGASGEQYF.

This chain joins TRBV5-1 and TRBJ1-5; D might be TRBD1 (5 bases). Per the germline V gene, CDR1 is SGHRS and CDR2 is YFSETQ. V was shortened by 3 bases and J by 2 bases, with 12 bases between the two germline ends. The length of the CDR3 is 15 residues. The CDR3 coding sequence is TGCGCCAGCAGCTGGGGACTGGGAGGCAATCAGCCCCAGCATTTT. Its translation is CASSWGLGGNQPQHF.

The rearrangement uses TRBV29-1 and TRBJ2-2; D ambiguous. The germline V and J ends were trimmed by 6 bases and 3 bases, with 8 bases remaining between them. The CDR3 length is 12 residues. CDR1 is SQVTM and CDR2 is ANQGSEA in the germline V gene. The chain's CDR3 is CSVRADTGELFF. The CDR3 nucleotides are TGCAGCGTGAGAGCCGACACCGGGGAGCTGTTTTTT.

The chain has TRBV6-6 and TRBJ2-7; 7 positions match TRBD1. Per the germline V gene, CDR1 is MNHNY and CDR2 is SVGAGI (reference sequence). The CDR3 has 14 residues. After removal of 2 bases from V and 3 bases from J, the junction contained 4 bases not matched to a gene. DNA for the CDR3: TGTGCCAGCAGTTACGCGACAGGGATCTACGAGCAGTACTTC. Residues: CASSYATGIYEQYF.

The chain joins TRBV11-2 to TRBJ2-1; D unresolved. Per the germline V gene, CDR1 is SGHAT and CDR2 is FQNNGV. V shed 4 bases and J shed 2 bases, with 15 bases lying between them. The CDR3 has 16 amino acids. CDR3 DNA: TGTGCCAGCAGCTCCTTATCAGCAGGCGCCTACAATGAGCAGTTCTTC. Amino acid sequence: CASSSLSAGAYNEQFF.

This chain uses TRBV6-5 with TRBJ1-6, with D possibly TRBD1 on 5 matching bases. The CDR3 loop spans 14 amino acids. Germline CDR1 MNHEY, CDR2 SVGAGI. Trimming took off 1 base at V and 9 bases at J, with 10 bases between the two ends. This chain's CDR3 is CASSYLVGGSPLHF. The CDR3 DNA is TGTGCCAGCAGTTACTTAGTCGGGGGTTCACCCCTCCACTTT.

The V call is TRBV5-1, the J call TRBJ1-5; 7 bases map to TRBD1. CDR1 is SGHRS and CDR2 is YFSETQ in the germline V gene. The CDR3 covers 14 residues. J was trimmed by 4 bases and V by 4 bases; bases with no gene match: 5. The CDR3 sequence is CASSAGTDNQPQHF. The CDR3 DNA reads TGCGCCAGCAGCGCCGGGACAGATAATCAGCCCCAGCATTTT.

The V call is TRBV5-4, the J call TRBJ2-3; the match to TRBD2 covers 7 bases. Germline CDR1 SGHNT, CDR2 YYREEE (reference sequence). After removal of 1 base from V and 4 bases from J, the junction contained 3 bases not matched to a gene. This CDR3 has 14 residues. CDR3 nucleotides: TGTGCCAGCAGCTTGCGTGGGGGGGCAGATACGCAGTATTTT. Translated: CASSLRGGADTQYF. Looking up the rest from reference TRBV5-4 and TRBJ2-3 gives the full variable domain: ETGVTQSPTHLIKTRGQQVTLRCSSQSGHNTVSWYQQALGQGPQFIFQYYREEENGRGNFPPRFSGLQFPNYSSELNVNALELDDSALYLCASSLRGGADTQYFGPGTRLTVL.

This chain connects TRBV5-1 to TRBJ2-2; D unclear. Trimming shortened V by 0 bases and J by 5 bases, and 14 bases separated the two germline ends. CDR3 length equals 16 residues. Per germline, CDR1 SGHRS and CDR2 YFSETQ. The CDR3 nucleotides are TGCGCCAGCAGCTTGGGACTTCCCCGTGGGACCGGGGAGCTGTTTTTT. Translation gives CASSLGLPRGTGELFF.

The chain combines TRBV10-3 with TRBJ2-5, with 7 positions matching TRBD1. The CDR3 extends over 13 amino acids. CDR1 is ENHRY, CDR2 SYGVKD, per germline. Unmatched junction bases numbered 2, after V lost 2 bases and J lost 5 bases. The CDR3 coding sequence is TGTGCCATCAGTGAGACAGGGGTCGAGACCCAGTACTTC. It yields the protein CAISETGVETQYF.

The chain carries TRBV28 and TRBJ1-1; the D is unclear. Between the trimmed V and J ends, which lost 3 bases and 1 base, there was a span of 12 bases. CDR3 length: 15 residues. CDR1 is MDHEN and CDR2 is SYDVKM in the germline V gene. In DNA form, the CDR3 reads TGTGCCAGCAGTTTTGATCAGCGGCCGAACACTGAAGCTTTCTTT. Translating it yields CASSFDQRPNTEAFF.

V and J are TRBV19 and TRBJ2-2; D gene unclear. The V gene lost 3 bases and the J gene lost 2 bases, with 7 bases spanning the gap. The CDR3 loop spans 14 amino acids. Germline loops: CDR1 LNHDA, CDR2 SQIVND (reference sequence). CDR3 residues: CASSMLANTGELFF. The CDR3 region has the DNA TGTGCCAGTAGTATGTTGGCTAACACCGGGGAGCTGTTTTTT.

Note on this clone: The junction departs from the called germline gene at one end, perhaps through a read error. The genes are TRBV2 and TRBJ1-1, with 8 bases aligning to TRBD1. Germline CDR1 and CDR2: SNHLY and FYNNEI. This CDR3 is built from 12 residues. The CDR3 bases are TGTGCCGGCAGGGGGCGCGTAACTGAAGCTTTCTTT. It codes for CAGRGRVTEAFF. Looking up the rest from reference TRBV2 and TRBJ1-1 gives the full variable domain: EPEVTQTPSHQVTQMGQEVILRCVPISNHLYFYWYRQILGQKVEFLVSFYNNEISEKSEIFDDQFSVERPDGSNFTLKIRSTKLEDSAMYFCAGRGRVTEAFFGQGTRLTVV.

This clone was seen just once. The genes are TRBV29-1 and TRBJ2-1, with TRBD2 identical over 7 bases. The CDR3 runs 14 residues. With V trimmed by 6 bases and J by 4 bases, 9 bases remained unmatched. Looked up from germline, CDR1 is SQVTM and CDR2 is ANQGSEA. The CDR3 sequence is CSVESGTLYNEQFF. CDR3 bases: TGCAGCGTGGAGAGCGGGACCTTGTACAATGAGCAGTTCTTC.

V usage is TRBV9 and J usage is TRBJ2-1; 14 positions agree with TRBD2. The CDR3 runs to 17 residues. In germline, CDR1 is SGDLS, CDR2 YYNGEE. V shed 4 bases and J 4 bases; nucleotides not matched to a gene: 7. In nucleotides, the CDR3 is TGTGCCAGCAGCCCCGGACTAGCGGGGGGCAAGTACAATGAGCAGTTCTTC. Residues: CASSPGLAGGKYNEQFF.

The V gene is TRBV7-2, the J gene TRBJ2-3, with D possibly TRBD2 on 6 matching bases. This CDR3 spans 17 amino acids. V dropped 3 bases and J dropped 7 bases, with 23 bases sitting between them. Germline loops: CDR1 SGHTA, CDR2 FQGNSA. CDR3 in amino acids: CASSLRQGRGIVNTQYF. The CDR3 nucleotides are TGTGCCAGCAGCTTGAGGCAGGGCCGGGGGATCGTAAATACGCAGTATTTT.

Concerning this clone itself: In the same sample, other DNA sequences code for this CDR3. The chain carries TRBV2 and TRBJ1-2, with D possibly matching TRBD1 (5 bases). Trimming stripped 5 bases from V and 1 base from J, with 8 bases between. Germline CDR1 reads SNHLY; CDR2 reads FYNNEI. The CDR3 is made up of 13 amino acids. CDR3 in DNA: TGTGCCAGCAGTCGACAGAGTAACTATGGCTACACCTTC. Translating gives CASSRQSNYGYTF.

The rearrangement uses TRBV28 and TRBJ2-6; D gene uncertain. The germline CDR1 and CDR2 sequences are MDHEN and SYDVKM. The CDR3 is 13 residues long. Trimming pared 2 bases from V and 4 bases from J, leaving 3 bases between. CDR3 sequence: CASSLPGANVLTF. Written as DNA, the CDR3 is TGTGCCAGCAGTTTACCAGGGGCCAACGTCCTGACTTTC.

This chain connects TRBV14 to TRBJ2-5, with 10 positions matching TRBD1. There are 15 residues in the CDR3. CDR1 and CDR2 from the germline V gene are SGHDN and FVKESK. V shed 0 bases, J shed 4 bases, and the junction held 2 bases outside the gene matches. The CDR3 coding sequence is TGTGCCAGCAGCCAAGAAAGACAGGGGGCAGAGACCCAGTACTTC. This translates into CASSQERQGAETQYF.

The chain links TRBV15 to TRBJ2-7, with TRBD2 as a possible D gene (6 bases). V lost 7 bases to trimming and J lost 2 bases, with 33 bases between them. The CDR3 length is 20 residues. The V gene's germline CDR1 is LNHNV and CDR2 YYDKDF (reference sequence). In DNA form, the CDR3 reads TGTGCCACCAACCTCCCCGGGGGTGTGGTTGTGCGGATACTTACCTACGAGCAGTACTTC. Protein: CATNLPGGVVVRILTYEQYF.

The V and J genes are TRBV28 and TRBJ1-1; D is unresolved. Germline V lookup: CDR1 MDHEN, CDR2 SYDVKM. The CDR3 runs 14 residues. V lost 1 base, J lost 0 bases, and 6 bases lay in between. The CDR3, as DNA: TGTGCCAGCAGTTTATCGGGAATGAACACTGAAGCTTTCTTT. It encodes CASSLSGMNTEAFF.

The rearrangement joins TRBV6-4 to TRBJ2-3; 10 bases are a match to TRBD2. The CDR3 is made up of 15 amino acids. CDR1 is MRHNA, CDR2 SNTAGT, per germline. Losses at the gene ends were 0 bases for V and 4 bases for J; bases not matched to a gene: 1. The CDR3 nucleotides read TGTGCCAGCAGTGACTCAGCGGGAGGGCCAGATACGCAGTATTTT. Translation gives CASSDSAGGPDTQYF.

The rearrangement joins TRBV7-9 to TRBJ2-7; 7 bases fit TRBD1. This CDR3 is 13 amino acids long. With V trimmed by 5 bases and J by 1 base, 2 bases remained unmatched. CDR1 SEHNR and CDR2 FQNEAQ come from the germline V gene (reference sequence). CDR3: CASSPDRSYEQYF. The DNA for the CDR3 is TGTGCCAGCAGCCCGGACAGGTCCTACGAGCAGTACTTC.

J is TRBJ2-1 and V is TRBV11-2, with TRBD1 as a possible D gene (5 bases). The CDR3 consists of 15 residues. V was trimmed by 1 base and J by 0 bases, leaving 7 bases between them. Germline CDR1 reads SGHAT; CDR2 reads FQNNGV. CDR3 DNA: TGTGCCAGCAGCTTAGCTGACAGCTCCTACAATGAGCAGTTCTTC. It specifies CASSLADSSYNEQFF.

V gene TRBV2 combines with J gene TRBJ2-4; D gene unclear. In germline, CDR1 is SNHLY, CDR2 FYNNEI. The ends were cut back, 2 bases at V and 7 bases at J, with 9 bases in the middle. The CDR3 spans 13 residues. This CDR3 reads CASSEFGGNIQYF. The CDR3 region has the DNA TGTGCCAGCAGTGAATTCGGCGGTAACATTCAGTACTTC.